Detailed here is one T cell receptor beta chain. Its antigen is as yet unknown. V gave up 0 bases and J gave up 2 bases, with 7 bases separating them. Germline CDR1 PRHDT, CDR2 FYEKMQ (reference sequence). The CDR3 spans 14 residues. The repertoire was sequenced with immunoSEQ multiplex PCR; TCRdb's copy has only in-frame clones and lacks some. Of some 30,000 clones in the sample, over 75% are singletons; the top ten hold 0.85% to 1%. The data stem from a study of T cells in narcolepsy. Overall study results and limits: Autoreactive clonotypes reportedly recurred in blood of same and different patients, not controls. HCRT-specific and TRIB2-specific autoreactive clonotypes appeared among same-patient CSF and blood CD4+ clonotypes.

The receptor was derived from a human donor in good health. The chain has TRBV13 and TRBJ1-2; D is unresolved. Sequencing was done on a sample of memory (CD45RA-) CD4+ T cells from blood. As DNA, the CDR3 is TGTGCCAGCAGCTTAGGCAGGAGAAACTATGGCTACACCTTC. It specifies CASSLGRRNYGYTF.